This T cell receptor beta chain is drawn from a study of blood T cell repertoires in COVID-19. As for the study in general: The United States, Italy and Spain provided the acute and convalescent COVID-19 samples. Sources were T cells, B-cell-depleted T cells, or PBMCs; the material itself was cDNA or gDNA.

Under the authors' procedure: Amplification of reference gene primers was used by the study to estimate nucleated cell counts. Using immunoSEQ multiplex PCR, the repertoire was profiled, and TCRdb retains in-frame clones only, with some absent. V, J and clone size derive from that table, while D and trimming were established from the DNA sequence. The repertoire includes some 40,000 clones, around 87% of them detected once, and around 20% sits in the top ten. Material for sequencing was peripheral blood. This receptor was taken from a man in his sixties with acute or convalescent COVID-19.

The CDR3 region has the DNA TGTGCCAGCGGACAGGTTTATGGCTACACCTTC. It yields the protein CASGQVYGYTF. The V call is TRBV28, the J call TRBJ1-2, with 7 bases lining up with TRBD1. The CDR3 contains 11 residues. V trimming: 8 bases; J trimming: 5 bases; junction bases outside the gene matches: 2. Per germline, CDR1 MDHEN and CDR2 SYDVKM.